These T cell receptor beta chains were read from a single sample in a study of cytomegalovirus exposure and HLA in healthy donors. TCRdb's copy holds only in-frame clones and misses some; the assay was immunoSEQ multiplex PCR. The sample comprises 110,000 to 150,000 clones, roughly 80% of which are singletons, and 3.4% rests with the top ten. The sample consisted of PBMCs. These receptors originate from a male donor in good health and CMV-seronegative. Both conserved end residues are part of each CDR3. Each record gives: D gene, J gene, clone size, V gene, CDR3 protein, CDR3 DNA. A D gene is named only where the DNA matches it firmly. Size values are once, few and many counts, or a class for expanded clones, and some rows have none.

>-|TRBJ1-2|-|TRBV6-1
CASSEALQRISNIGYTF
TGTGCCAGCAGTGAAGCGCTTCAGAGGATCAGTAATATTGGCTACACCTTC
>-|TRBJ2-7|once|TRBV9
CASSVIGRGDDEQYF
TGTGCCAGCAGCGTAATCGGCAGGGGAGACGACGAGCAGTACTTC
>-|TRBJ2-7|-|TRBV7-6
CASSLTGQRNEQYF
TGCGCCAGCAGCTTAACAGGACAAAGGAACGAGCAGTACTTC
>TRBD1|TRBJ2-2|few|TRBV6-5
CAATEGAANTGELFF
TGTGCCGCAACCGAGGGGGCGGCGAACACCGGGGAGCTGTTTTTT
>-|TRBJ2-7|-|TRBV10-2
CASSDQRYEQYF
TGCGCCAGCAGTGATCAGAGGTACGAGCAGTACTTC
>-|TRBJ1-1|-|TRBV28
CASSLSATRRAFF
TGTGCCAGCAGTTTATCCGCCACCAGGCGAGCTTTCTTT
>-|TRBJ2-2|-|TRBV9
CASSGTANTGELFF
TGTGCCAGCAGCGGGACAGCGAACACCGGGGAGCTGTTTTTT
>TRBD1|TRBJ1-3|-|TRBV6-4
CACPGGFGNTIYF
TGTGCCTGCCCAGGGGGGTTTGGAAACACCATATATTTT
>TRBD1|TRBJ1-1|-|TRBV7-9
CASSLRVRTGVKNTEAFF
TGTGCCAGCAGCTTAAGGGTGCGGACAGGGGTCAAAAACACTGAAGCTTTCTTT
>TRBD2|TRBJ2-7|once|TRBV10-1
CASKRSREAANSYEQYF
TGCGCCAGCAAAAGGTCCCGGGAGGCAGCCAACTCCTACGAGCAGTACTTC
>TRBD2|TRBJ2-4|-|TRBV4-1
CASSPGLAGGLGKNIQYF
TGCGCCAGCAGCCCCGGACTAGCGGGGGGGCTGGGCAAAAACATTCAGTACTTC
>-|TRBJ1-2|-|TRBV4-1
CASSPGEVSTNYGYTF
TGCGCCAGCAGCCCCGGAGAGGTGAGCACTAACTATGGCTACACCTTC
>TRBD2|TRBJ2-3|-|TRBV27
CASSPITSGDTDTQYF
TGTGCCAGCAGTCCGATTACGAGCGGGGACACAGATACGCAGTATTTT
>TRBD2|TRBJ2-7|-|TRBV7-2
CASSHRGGLADSSYEQYF
TGTGCCAGCAGCCATAGAGGGGGACTAGCGGATTCCTCCTACGAGCAGTACTTC
>TRBD2|TRBJ2-1|-|TRBV4-3
CASSQGGTSGGGYNEQFF
TGCGCCAGCAGCCAAGGGGGGACTAGCGGGGGGGGATACAATGAGCAGTTCTTC
>-|TRBJ1-3|-|TRBV30
CAWSPGISGNTIYF
TGTGCCTGGAGTCCGGGGATCTCTGGAAACACCATATATTTT
>TRBD2|TRBJ2-2|few|TRBV9
CASSVGLAGNTGELFF
TGTGCCAGCAGCGTAGGGCTAGCGGGTAACACCGGGGAGCTGTTTTTT
>TRBD2|TRBJ2-5|-|TRBV2
CASSAGGLAGGGSETQYF
TGTGCCAGCAGCGCGGGGGGACTAGCGGGAGGAGGGTCAGAGACCCAGTACTTC
>-|TRBJ1-3|once|TRBV7-9
CASSLGGAAGNTIYF
TGTGCCAGCAGCTTAGGAGGCGCTGCTGGAAACACCATATATTTT
>-|TRBJ2-7|-|TRBV7-2
CASSPQTGYTLSSYEQYF
TGTGCCAGCAGCCCTCAAACGGGGTACACCCTCAGCTCCTACGAGCAGTACTTC
>-|TRBJ1-2|-|TRBV27
CASRRGFGYTF
TGTGCCAGCAGAAGGGGGTTCGGCTACACCTTC
>TRBD1|TRBJ1-4|-|TRBV4-2
CASSQVIGDRELVRGEKLFF
TGTGCCAGCAGCCAAGTAATCGGGGACAGGGAGTTAGTTCGAGGTGAAAAACTGTTTTTT
>TRBD2|TRBJ2-5|-|TRBV7-9
CASSLEWRGGQETQYF
TGTGCCAGCAGCTTAGAATGGCGGGGGGGCCAAGAGACCCAGTACTTC
>-|TRBJ2-7|-|TRBV27
CASSRGVAYEQYF
TGTGCCAGCAGCCGCGGGGTGGCCTACGAGCAGTACTTC
>TRBD1|TRBJ1-2|-|TRBV9
CASSPGGQGAGGYTF
TGTGCCAGCAGCCCCGGGGGACAGGGGGCGGGTGGCTACACCTTC
>TRBD2|TRBJ2-1|-|TRBV6-9
CASNRSGSNFFPPSNEQFF
TGTGCCAGCAACCGTAGCGGGAGCAACTTTTTCCCCCCCTCCAATGAGCAGTTCTTC
>-|TRBJ2-1|-|TRBV6-5
CASSYEPLRNEQFF
TGTGCCAGCAGTTACGAACCCTTGCGAAATGAGCAGTTCTTC
>TRBD1|TRBJ2-3|-|TRBV27
CASRYGTATTDTQYF
TGTGCCAGCAGATATGGGACAGCCACCACAGATACGCAGTATTTT
>TRBD2|TRBJ2-1|-|TRBV5-1
CASSLVLAGGPGSYNEQFF
TGCGCCAGCAGCTTGGTCCTAGCGGGAGGGCCAGGATCCTACAATGAGCAGTTCTTC
>-|TRBJ1-5|-|TRBV27
CASSFRGNQPQHF
TGTGCCAGCAGTTTTCGGGGCAATCAGCCCCAGCATTTT
>-|TRBJ1-5|-|TRBV15
CATSRDRGRVQPQHF
TGTGCCACCAGCAGAGATCGAGGCAGGGTGCAGCCCCAGCATTTT
>TRBD2|TRBJ2-1|-|TRBV29-1
CSVVQVTSGTQFF
TGCAGCGTTGTGCAGGTGACGAGCGGGACCCAGTTCTTC
>TRBD1|TRBJ2-3|-|TRBV7-9
CASSLIQGAQDTQYF
TGTGCCAGCAGCTTAATACAGGGGGCGCAAGATACGCAGTATTTT
>-|TRBJ1-2|-|TRBV6-6
CASSSTTSYGYTF
TGTGCCAGCAGTTCCACAACAAGTTATGGCTACACCTTC
>-|TRBJ1-1|-|TRBV19
CASSRRQQEAFF
TGTGCCAGTAGTAGACGCCAACAGGAAGCTTTCTTT
>TRBD2|TRBJ2-1|-|TRBV19
CASSPYTSGRANEQFF
TGTGCCAGTAGTCCGTATACTAGCGGGAGGGCCAATGAGCAGTTCTTC
>TRBD1|TRBJ2-7|-|TRBV7-2
CASSLRTGAYEQYF
TGTGCCAGCAGCCTAAGGACAGGGGCCTACGAGCAGTACTTC
>TRBD1|TRBJ2-2|-|TRBV28
CASSPGQVEGTGELFF
TGTGCCAGCAGTCCTGGACAGGTCGAGGGCACCGGGGAGCTGTTTTTT
>TRBD2|TRBJ2-1|-|TRBV27
CASSTHPKTSGGDEQFF
TGTGCCAGCAGTACCCATCCGAAGACTAGCGGGGGGGATGAGCAGTTCTTC
>-|TRBJ1-1|-|TRBV10-3
CAISGTGWDTEAFF
TGTGCCATCAGTGGAACAGGGTGGGACACTGAAGCTTTCTTT
>-|TRBJ2-1|-|TRBV2
CASTRGGANNEQFF
TGTGCCAGCACTCGTGGGGGGGCGAATAATGAGCAGTTCTTC
>-|TRBJ1-2|once|TRBV4-2
CASSQDLGGLSDGYTF
TGTGCCAGCAGCCAAGATTTGGGGGGGCTGAGTGATGGCTACACCTTC
>-|TRBJ1-6|-|TRBV25-1
CASTSQTVSPLHF
TGTGCCAGCACCTCACAGACAGTTTCACCCCTCCACTTT
>TRBD2|TRBJ2-2|once|TRBV4-3
CASSRMLGGITGELFF
TGCGCCAGCAGCCGTATGCTCGGGGGGATCACCGGGGAGCTGTTTTTT
>TRBD1|TRBJ2-5|once|TRBV12-5
CASGLVHRGETQYF
TGTGCTAGTGGTTTGGTACACAGGGGGGAGACCCAGTACTTC
>TRBD2|TRBJ2-1|-|TRBV11-3
CASSLAQRGGAYNEQFF
TGTGCCAGCAGCTTAGCCCAGCGGGGGGGTGCCTACAATGAGCAGTTCTTC
>-|TRBJ2-3|-|TRBV2
CASSETGNPDTQYF
TGTGCCAGCAGTGAAACCGGGAATCCCGATACGCAGTATTTT
>-|TRBJ2-6|-|TRBV4-2
CASSQALQGHSGANVLTF
TGTGCCAGCAGCCAAGCGTTACAGGGCCACTCTGGGGCCAACGTCCTGACTTTC